This TCR beta chain was sequenced in a study of T cells in Graves' hyperthyroidism and ophthalmopathy. Study context: Pretreatment peripheral blood was obtained at initial diagnosis. Findings and limits, study-wide: Ophthalmopathy was predicted by the model a median of roughly 6 months ahead of onset.

The table lists this clonotype with a few counts. Antigen unknown. Patients with ophthalmopathy all had a Clinical Activity Score of at least 3, a NOSPECS grade of at least 4 and duration under 3 months. An approximately 9.4 ml volume of fresh peripheral blood provided the PBMCs. Germline values: CDR1 SGHAT, CDR2 FQNNGV. Trimming removed 1 base from V and 1 base from J, with 13 bases in between. The CDR3 is 17 amino acids. TCR beta CDR3 region amplification was performed from RNA transcripts. First-round RT-PCR targeting the TCR CDR3 was performed with the HTBI primer set. TCRdb reprocessed the multiplex PCR reads with MiXCR, giving one entry per CDR3 protein. This sample has 400,000 to 550,000 distinct CDR3 sequences, with approximately 25% found just once.

The TCR originated in a woman in her 30s with Graves' ophthalmopathy. Material: blood. The chain links TRBV11-2 to TRBJ2-2; the D gene is possibly TRBD1 (6 bases). The CDR3 nucleotides are TGTGCCAGCAGCTTAGGCCGGCAGGGGCGGAACACCGGGGAGCTGTTTTTT. Translation: CASSLGRQGRNTGELFF. The full variable domain, with the rest looked up from reference TRBV11-2 and TRBJ2-2, is EAGVAQSPRYKIIEKRQSVAFWCNPISGHATLYWYQQILGQGPKLLIQFQNNGVVDDSQLPKDRFSAERLKGVDSTLKIQPAKLEDSAVYLCASSLGRQGRNTGELFFGEGSRLTVL.